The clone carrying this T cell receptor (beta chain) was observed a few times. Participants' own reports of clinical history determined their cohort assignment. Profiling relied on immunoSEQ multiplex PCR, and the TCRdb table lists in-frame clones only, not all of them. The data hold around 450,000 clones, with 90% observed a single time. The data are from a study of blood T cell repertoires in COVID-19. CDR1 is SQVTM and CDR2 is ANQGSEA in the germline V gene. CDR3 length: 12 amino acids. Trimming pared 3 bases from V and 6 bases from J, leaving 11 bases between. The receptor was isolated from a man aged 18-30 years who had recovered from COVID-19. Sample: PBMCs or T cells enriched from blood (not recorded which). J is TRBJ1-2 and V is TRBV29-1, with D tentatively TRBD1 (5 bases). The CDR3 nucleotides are TGCAGCGTTGACCGGGGGAATCATGGCTACACCTTC. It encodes CSVDRGNHGYTF.